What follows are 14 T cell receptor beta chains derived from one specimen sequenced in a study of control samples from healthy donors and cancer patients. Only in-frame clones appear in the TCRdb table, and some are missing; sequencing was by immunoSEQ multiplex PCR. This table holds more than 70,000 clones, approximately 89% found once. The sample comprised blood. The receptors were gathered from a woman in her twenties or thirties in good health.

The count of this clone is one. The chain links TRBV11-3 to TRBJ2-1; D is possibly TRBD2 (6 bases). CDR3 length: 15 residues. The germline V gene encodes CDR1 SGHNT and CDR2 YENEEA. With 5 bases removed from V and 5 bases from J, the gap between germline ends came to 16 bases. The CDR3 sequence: CASSPARERDNEQFF. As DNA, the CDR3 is TGTGCCAGCAGCCCCGCCCGGGAGAGGGACAATGAGCAGTTCTTC.

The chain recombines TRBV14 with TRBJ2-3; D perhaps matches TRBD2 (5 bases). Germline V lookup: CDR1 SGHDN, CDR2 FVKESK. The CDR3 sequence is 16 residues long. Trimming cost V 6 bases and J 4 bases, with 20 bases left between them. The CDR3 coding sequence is TGTGCCAGCAGTCCGATACGCCCCGCTAGCCCAGATACGCAGTATTTT. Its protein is CASSPIRPASPDTQYF.

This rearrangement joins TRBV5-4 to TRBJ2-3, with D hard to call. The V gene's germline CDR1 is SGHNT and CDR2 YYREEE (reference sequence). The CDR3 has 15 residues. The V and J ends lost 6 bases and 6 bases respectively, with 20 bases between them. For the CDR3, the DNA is TGTGCCAGCACAAAGGGTAGGACCTATGAGGATACGCAGTATTTT. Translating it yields CASTKGRTYEDTQYF.

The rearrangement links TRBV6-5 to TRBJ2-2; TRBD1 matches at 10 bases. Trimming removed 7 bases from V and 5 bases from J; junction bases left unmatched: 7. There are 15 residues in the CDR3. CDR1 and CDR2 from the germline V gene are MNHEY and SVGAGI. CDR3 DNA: TGTGCCAGCAATACCGGGACAGGGGAAACCGGGGAGCTGTTTTTT. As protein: CASNTGTGETGELFF.

The CDR3 nucleotides are TGCAGTGCTAGTTCGGGCAGGGCGGGAAGGAATGAGCAGTTCTTC. Translating gives CSASSGRAGRNEQFF. The V gene is TRBV20-1, the J gene TRBJ2-1; TRBD2 might be the D (6 bases). CDR1 and CDR2 (germline): DFQATT, SNEGSKA (reference sequence). V lost 3 bases and J 7 bases, leaving 19 bases between the germline ends. The CDR3 loop spans 15 amino acids.

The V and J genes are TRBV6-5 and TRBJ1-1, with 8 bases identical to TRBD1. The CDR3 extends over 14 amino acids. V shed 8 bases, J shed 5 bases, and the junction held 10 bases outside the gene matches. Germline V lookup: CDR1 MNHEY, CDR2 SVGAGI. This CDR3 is CASLRNRGSTEAFF. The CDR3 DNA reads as TGTGCCAGCCTTAGAAACAGGGGGTCAACTGAAGCTTTCTTT.

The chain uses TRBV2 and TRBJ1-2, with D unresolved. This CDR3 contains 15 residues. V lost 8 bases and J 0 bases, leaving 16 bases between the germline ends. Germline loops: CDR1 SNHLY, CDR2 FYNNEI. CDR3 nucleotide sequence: TGTGCCAGCGCAGTCTTGAAGGCGGCTAACTATGGCTACACCTTC. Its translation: CASAVLKAANYGYTF.

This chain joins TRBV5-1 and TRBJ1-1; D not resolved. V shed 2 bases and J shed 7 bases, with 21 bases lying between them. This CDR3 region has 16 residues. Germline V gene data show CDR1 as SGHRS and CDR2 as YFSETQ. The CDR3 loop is CASSLSISTSRGEAFF. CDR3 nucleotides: TGCGCCAGCAGCTTAAGCATTTCTACATCCCGGGGTGAAGCTTTCTTT.

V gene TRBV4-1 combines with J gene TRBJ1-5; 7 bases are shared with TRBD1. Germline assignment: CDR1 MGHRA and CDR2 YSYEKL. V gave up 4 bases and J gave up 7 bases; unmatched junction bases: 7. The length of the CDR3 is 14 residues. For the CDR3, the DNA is TGCGCCAGCAGCCTCCAGGGGGAAGGACAGCCCCAGCATTTT. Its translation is CASSLQGEGQPQHF.

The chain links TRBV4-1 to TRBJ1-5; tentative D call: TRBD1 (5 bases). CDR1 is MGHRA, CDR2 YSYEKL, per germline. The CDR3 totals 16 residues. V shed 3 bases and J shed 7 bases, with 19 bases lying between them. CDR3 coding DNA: TGCGCCAGCAGCCAGCCCGGACAAGTGGGAAGCCAGCCCCAGCATTTT. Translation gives CASSQPGQVGSQPQHF.

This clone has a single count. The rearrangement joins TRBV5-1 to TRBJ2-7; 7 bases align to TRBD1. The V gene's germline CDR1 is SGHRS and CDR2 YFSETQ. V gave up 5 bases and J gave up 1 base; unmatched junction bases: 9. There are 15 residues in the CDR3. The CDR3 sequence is CASRYLRDRSYEQYF. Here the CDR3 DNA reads TGCGCCAGCAGATATCTCCGGGACAGATCCTACGAGCAGTACTTC.

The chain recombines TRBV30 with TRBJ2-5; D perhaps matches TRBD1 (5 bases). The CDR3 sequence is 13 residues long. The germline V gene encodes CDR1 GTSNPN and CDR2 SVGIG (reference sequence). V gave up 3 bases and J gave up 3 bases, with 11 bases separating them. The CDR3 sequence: CAWSQSGKETQYF. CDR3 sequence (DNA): TGTGCCTGGAGCCAGTCAGGGAAAGAGACCCAGTACTTC.

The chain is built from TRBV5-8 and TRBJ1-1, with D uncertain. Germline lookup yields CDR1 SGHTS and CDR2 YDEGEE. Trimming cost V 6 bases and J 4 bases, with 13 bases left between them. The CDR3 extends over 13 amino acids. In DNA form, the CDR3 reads TGTGCCAGCAAACGGGGTTGGGCCACTGAAGCTTTCTTT. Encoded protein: CASKRGWATEAFF.

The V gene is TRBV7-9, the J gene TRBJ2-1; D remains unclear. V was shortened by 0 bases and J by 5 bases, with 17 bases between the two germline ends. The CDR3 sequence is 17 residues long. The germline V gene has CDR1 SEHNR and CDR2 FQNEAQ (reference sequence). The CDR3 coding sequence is TGTGCCAGCAGCTTAGCGCAGGTACAGATTTGGGACAATGAGCAGTTCTTC. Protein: CASSLAQVQIWDNEQFF.